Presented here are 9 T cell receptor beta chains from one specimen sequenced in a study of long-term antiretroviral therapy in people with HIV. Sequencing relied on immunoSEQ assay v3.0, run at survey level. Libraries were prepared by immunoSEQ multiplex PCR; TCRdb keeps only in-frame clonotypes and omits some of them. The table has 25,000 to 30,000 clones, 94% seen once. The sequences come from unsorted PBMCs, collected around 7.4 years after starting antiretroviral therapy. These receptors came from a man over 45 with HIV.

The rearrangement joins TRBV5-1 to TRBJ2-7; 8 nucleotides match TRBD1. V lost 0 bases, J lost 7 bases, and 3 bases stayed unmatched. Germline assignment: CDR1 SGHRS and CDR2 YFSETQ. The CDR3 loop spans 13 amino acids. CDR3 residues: CASSLDRGAEQYF. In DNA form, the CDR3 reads TGCGCCAGCAGCTTGGACAGGGGGGCGGAGCAGTACTTC.

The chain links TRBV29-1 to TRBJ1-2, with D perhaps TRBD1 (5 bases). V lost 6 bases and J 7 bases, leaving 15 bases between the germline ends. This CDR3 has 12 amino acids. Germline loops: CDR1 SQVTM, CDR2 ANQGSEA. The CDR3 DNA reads TGCAGCGTCCAAGGGCCGAGGGGTGGCTACACCTTC. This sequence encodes CSVQGPRGGYTF.

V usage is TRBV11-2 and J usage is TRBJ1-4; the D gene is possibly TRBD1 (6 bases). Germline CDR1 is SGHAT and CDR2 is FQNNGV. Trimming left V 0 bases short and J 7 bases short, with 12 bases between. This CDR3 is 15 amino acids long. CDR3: CASSLEAGVGEKLFF. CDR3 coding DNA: TGTGCCAGCAGCTTAGAGGCAGGGGTCGGTGAAAAACTGTTTTTT.

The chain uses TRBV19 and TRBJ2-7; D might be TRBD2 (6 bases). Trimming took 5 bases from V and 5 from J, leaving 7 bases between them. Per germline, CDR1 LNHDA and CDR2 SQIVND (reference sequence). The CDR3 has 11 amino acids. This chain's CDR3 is CASSWGDEQYF. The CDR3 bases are TGTGCCAGTAGTTGGGGGGACGAGCAGTACTTC.

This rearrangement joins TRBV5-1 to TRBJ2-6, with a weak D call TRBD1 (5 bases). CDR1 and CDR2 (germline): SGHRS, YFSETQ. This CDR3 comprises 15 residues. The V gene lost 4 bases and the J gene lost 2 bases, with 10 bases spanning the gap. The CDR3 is CASSLQGAGANVLTF. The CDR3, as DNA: TGCGCCAGCAGCCTTCAAGGGGCTGGGGCCAACGTCCTGACTTTC.

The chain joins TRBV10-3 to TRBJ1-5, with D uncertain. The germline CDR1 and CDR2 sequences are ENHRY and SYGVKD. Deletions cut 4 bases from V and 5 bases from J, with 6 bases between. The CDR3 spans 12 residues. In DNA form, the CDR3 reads TGTGCCATCAGTGGTCCAGATCAGCCCCAGCATTTT. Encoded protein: CAISGPDQPQHF.

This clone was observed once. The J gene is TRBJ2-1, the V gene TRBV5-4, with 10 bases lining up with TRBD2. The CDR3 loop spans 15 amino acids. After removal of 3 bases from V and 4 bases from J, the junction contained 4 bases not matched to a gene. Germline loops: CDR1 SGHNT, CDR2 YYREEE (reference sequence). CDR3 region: CASSSPSGGYNEQFF. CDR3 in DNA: TGTGCCAGCAGCTCCCCTAGCGGGGGTTACAATGAGCAGTTCTTC.

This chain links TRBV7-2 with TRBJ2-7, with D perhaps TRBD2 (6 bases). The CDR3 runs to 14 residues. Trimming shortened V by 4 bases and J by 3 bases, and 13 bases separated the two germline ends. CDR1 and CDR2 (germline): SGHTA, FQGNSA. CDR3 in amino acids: CASSSGGRGYEQYF. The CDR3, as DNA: TGTGCCAGCAGCTCCGGGGGAAGAGGCTACGAGCAGTACTTC.

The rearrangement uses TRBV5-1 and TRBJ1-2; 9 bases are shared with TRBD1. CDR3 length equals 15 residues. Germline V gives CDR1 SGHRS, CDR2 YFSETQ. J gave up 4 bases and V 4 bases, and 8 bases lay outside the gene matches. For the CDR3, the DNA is TGCGCCAGCAGCACCCGGACAGGGGACCTCTATGGCTACACCTTC. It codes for CASSTRTGDLYGYTF.